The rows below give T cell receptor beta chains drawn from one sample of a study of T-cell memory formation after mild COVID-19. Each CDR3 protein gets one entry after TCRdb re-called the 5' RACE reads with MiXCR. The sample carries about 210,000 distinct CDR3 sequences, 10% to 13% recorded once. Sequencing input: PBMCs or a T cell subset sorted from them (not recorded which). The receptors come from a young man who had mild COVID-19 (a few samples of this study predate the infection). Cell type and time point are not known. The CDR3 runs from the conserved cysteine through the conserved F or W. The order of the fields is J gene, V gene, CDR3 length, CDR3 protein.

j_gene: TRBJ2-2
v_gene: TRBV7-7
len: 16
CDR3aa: CASSPWDYQNTGELFF

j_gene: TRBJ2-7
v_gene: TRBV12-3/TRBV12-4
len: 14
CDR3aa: CASSLEGAGDEQYF

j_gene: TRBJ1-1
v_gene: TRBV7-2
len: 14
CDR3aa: CASSFWGLNTEAFF

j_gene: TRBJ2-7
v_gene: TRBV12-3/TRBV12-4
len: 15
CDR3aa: CASSPPGLHSYEQYF

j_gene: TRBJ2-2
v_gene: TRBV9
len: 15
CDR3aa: CASSVGLLATGELFF

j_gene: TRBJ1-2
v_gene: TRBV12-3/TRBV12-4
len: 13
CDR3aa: CASSLRETDGYTF

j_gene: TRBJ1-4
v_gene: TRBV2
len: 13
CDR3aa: CASSEMINEKLFF

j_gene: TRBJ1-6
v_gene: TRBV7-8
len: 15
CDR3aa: CASSLDSSYNSPLHF

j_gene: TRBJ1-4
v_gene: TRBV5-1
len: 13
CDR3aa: CASRPDRNEKLFF

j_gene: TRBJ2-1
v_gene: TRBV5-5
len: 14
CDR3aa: CASSLAGANNEQFF

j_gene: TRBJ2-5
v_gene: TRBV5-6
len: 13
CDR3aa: CASSKQGQETQYF

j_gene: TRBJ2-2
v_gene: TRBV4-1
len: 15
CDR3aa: CASSRGLAGPRELFF

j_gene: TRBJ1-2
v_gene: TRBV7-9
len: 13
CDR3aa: CASSLAENYGYTF

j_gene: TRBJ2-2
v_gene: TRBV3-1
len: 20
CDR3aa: CASSHTLPRHSHANTGELFF

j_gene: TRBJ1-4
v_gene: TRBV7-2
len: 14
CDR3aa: CASSNQKGHEKLFF

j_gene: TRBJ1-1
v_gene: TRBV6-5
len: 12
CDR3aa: CASSRTGVSAFF

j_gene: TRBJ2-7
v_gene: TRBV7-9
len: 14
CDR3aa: CASRAPGRPSEQYF

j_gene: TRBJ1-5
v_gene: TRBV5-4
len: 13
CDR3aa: CASSFGQDQPQHF

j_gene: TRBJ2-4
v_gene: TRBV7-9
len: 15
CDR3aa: CASSQGRTGDLVQYF

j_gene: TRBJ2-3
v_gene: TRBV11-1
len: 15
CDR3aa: CASSTGTLGTDTQYF

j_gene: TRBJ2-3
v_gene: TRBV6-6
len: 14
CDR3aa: CASRVTGNTDTQYF

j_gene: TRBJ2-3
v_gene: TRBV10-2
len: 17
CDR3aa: CASSWGLAGGPADTQYF

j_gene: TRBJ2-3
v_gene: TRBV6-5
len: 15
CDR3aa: CASSGSLGITDTQYF

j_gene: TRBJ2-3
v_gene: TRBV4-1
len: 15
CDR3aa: CASSQDRAGTDTQYF

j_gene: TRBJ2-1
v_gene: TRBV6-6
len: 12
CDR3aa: CASSTGGDEQFF

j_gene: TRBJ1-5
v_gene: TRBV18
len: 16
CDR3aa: CASSPRETLSNQPQHF

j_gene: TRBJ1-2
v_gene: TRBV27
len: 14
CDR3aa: CASTPSGQVRGYTF

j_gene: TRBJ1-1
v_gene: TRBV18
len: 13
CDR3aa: CASSPALNTEAFF

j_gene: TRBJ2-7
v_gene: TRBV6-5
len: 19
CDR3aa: CASSYSTRTSGGSSYEQYF

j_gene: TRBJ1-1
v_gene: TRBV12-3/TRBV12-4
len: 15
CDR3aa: CASSFGWASDTEAFF

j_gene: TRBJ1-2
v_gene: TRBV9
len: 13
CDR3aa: CASSVRGAGGYTF

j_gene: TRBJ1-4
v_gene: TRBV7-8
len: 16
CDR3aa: CASSLGRGQGGEKLFF

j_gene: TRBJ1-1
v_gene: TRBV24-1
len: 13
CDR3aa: CATSLQGNTEAFF

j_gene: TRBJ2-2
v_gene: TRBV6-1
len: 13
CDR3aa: CASSSGSTGELFF